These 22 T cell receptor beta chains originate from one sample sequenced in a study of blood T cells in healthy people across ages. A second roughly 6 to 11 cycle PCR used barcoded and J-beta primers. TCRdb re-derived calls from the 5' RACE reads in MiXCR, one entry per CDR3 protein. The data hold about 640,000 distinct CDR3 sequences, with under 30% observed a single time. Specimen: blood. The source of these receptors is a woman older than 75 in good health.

The CDR3 DNA reads TGCAGTGCTAGAGTAGCGGGGGGTCTCACAGATACGCAGTATTTT. Protein: CSARVAGGLTDTQYF. The chain couples TRBV20-1 to TRBJ2-3; 10 bases fit TRBD2. The ends lost 1 base at V and 2 bases at J; junction bases unmatched: 3. The germline V gene encodes CDR1 DFQATT and CDR2 SNEGSKA (reference sequence). There are 15 residues in the CDR3.

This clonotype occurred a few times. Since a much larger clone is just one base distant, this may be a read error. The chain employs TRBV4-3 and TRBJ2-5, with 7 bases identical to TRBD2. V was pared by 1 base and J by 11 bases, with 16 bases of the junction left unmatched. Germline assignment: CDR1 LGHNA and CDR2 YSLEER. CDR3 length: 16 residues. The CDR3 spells CASSQVLGGDYNEQYF. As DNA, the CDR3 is TGCGCCAGCAGCCAAGTATTGGGGGGGGACTACAATGAGCAGTACTTC.

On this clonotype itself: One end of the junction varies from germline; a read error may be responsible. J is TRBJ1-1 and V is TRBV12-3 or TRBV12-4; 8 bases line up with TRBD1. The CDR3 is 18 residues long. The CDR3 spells CAGSQNRGGSPSFTEAFF. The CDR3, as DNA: TGTGCCGGCAGTCAGAACAGGGGGGGCTCACCTTCTTTCACTGAAGCTTTCTTT.

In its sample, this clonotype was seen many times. Here the CDR3 DNA reads TGCGCCAGCAGCTTGGGACTAGTTCTGGGGGAGACCCAGTACTTC. Protein sequence: CASSLGLVLGETQYF. V and J are TRBV5-1 and TRBJ2-5; possibly TRBD2 for D (6 bases). This CDR3 has 15 residues. Between the trimmed V and J ends, which lost 0 bases and 5 bases, there was a span of 14 bases. Germline CDR1 is SGHRS and CDR2 is YFSETQ. The full variable domain, in which reference TRBV5-1 and TRBJ2-5 provide the parts outside the CDR3, is KAGVTQTPRYLIKTRGQQVTLSCSPISGHRSVSWYQQTPGQGLQFLFEYFSETQRNKGNFPGRFSGRQFSNSRSEMNVSTLELGDSALYLCASSLGLVLGETQYFGPGTRLLVL.

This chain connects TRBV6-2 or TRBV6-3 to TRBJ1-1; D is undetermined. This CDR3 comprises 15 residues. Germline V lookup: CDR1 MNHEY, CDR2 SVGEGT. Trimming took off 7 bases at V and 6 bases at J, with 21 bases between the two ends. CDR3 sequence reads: CASIYPKFGSAEAFF. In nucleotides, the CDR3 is TGTGCCAGCATCTACCCAAAGTTCGGGTCCGCTGAAGCTTTCTTT.

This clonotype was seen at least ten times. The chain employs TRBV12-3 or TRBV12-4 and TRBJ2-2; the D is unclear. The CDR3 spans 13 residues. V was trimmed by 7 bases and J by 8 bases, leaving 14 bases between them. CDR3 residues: CASILVKGGELFF. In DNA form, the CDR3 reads TGTGCCAGCATCCTGGTCAAGGGTGGGGAGCTGTTTTTT.

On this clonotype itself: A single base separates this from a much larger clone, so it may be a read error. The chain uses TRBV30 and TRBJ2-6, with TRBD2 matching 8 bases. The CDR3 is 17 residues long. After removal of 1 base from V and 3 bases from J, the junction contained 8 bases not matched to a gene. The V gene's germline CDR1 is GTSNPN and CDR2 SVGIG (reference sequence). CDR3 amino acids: CAWSAGGAHRGANVLTF. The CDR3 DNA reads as TGTGCCTGGAGTGCGGGGGGGGCGCATCGTGGGGCCAACGTCCTGACTTTC.

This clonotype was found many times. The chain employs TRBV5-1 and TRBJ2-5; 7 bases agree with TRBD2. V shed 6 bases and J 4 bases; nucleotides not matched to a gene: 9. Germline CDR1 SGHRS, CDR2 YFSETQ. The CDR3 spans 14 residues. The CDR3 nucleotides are TGCGCCAGCACATTTACTAGCGACCGAGAGACCCAGTACTTC. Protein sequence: CASTFTSDRETQYF.

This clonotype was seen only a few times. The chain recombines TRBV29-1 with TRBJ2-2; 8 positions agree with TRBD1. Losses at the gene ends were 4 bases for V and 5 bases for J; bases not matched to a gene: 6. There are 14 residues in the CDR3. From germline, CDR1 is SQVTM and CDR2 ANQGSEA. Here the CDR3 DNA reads TGCAGCGTTGCTACAGGGGGTGGGACCGGGGAGCTGTTTTTT. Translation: CSVATGGGTGELFF.

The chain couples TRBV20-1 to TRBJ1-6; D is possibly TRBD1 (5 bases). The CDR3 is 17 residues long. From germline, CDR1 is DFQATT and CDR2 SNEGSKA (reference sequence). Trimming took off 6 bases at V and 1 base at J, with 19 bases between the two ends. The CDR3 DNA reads TGCAGTGCCATCCACCGGGACGTCAGTTCCTATAATTCACCCCTCCACTTT. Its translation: CSAIHRDVSSYNSPLHF.

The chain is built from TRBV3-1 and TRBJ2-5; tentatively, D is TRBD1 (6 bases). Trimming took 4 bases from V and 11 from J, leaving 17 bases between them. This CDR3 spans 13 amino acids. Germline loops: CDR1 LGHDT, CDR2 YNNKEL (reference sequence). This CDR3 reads CASSLDRLNEQYF. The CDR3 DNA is TGTGCCAGCAGCCTAGACAGGCTCAATGAGCAGTACTTC.

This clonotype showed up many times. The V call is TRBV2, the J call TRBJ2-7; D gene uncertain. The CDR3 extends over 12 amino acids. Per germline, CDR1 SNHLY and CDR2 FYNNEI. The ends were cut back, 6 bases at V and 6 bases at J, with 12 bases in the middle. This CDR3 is CASSATAFEQYF. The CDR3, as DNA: TGTGCCAGCAGCGCTACGGCCTTCGAGCAGTACTTC.

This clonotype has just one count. In nucleotides, the CDR3 is TGCAGTGCTAGAAGGGCGGGAGTTACAGATACGCAGTATTTT. It is translated as CSARRAGVTDTQYF. J is TRBJ2-3 and V is TRBV20-1; TRBD2 aligns across 7 bases. CDR1 is DFQATT and CDR2 is SNEGSKA in the germline V gene (reference sequence). J gave up 3 bases and V 2 bases, and 5 bases lay outside the gene matches. The CDR3 has 14 amino acids.

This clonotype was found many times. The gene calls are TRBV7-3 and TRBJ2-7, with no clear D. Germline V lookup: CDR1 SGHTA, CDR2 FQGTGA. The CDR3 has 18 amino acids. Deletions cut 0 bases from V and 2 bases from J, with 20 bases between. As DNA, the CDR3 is TGTGCCAGCAGCTTAACGTTTCGGACCGAGCTAGAACCCTACGAGCAGTACTTC. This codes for CASSLTFRTELEPYEQYF.

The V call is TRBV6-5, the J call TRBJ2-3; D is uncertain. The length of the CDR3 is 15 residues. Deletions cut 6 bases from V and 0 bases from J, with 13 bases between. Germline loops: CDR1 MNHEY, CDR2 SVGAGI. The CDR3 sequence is CASSLVRGSTDTQYF. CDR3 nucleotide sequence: TGTGCCAGCAGCCTAGTACGAGGTAGCACAGATACGCAGTATTTT.

The DNA for the CDR3 is TGCAGCGTTGAAATTCTGAGCTCCTACAATGAGCAGTACTTC. Its protein is CSVEILSSYNEQYF. The chain joins TRBV29-1 to TRBJ2-1, with D hard to call. The DNA end is a closer match to TRBJ2-7, so the J assignment may be wrong. This CDR3 spans 14 amino acids. CDR1 and CDR2 (germline): SQVTM, ANQGSEA.

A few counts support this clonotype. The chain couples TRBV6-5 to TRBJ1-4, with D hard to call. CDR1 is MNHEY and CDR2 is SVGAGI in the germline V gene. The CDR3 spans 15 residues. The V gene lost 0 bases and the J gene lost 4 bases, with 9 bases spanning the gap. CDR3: CASSYSSQNNEKLFF. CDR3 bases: TGTGCCAGCAGTTACTCGAGCCAGAATAATGAAAAACTGTTTTTT.

CDR3 amino acids: CASSFMSEQGALAIYF. The DNA for the CDR3 is TGTGCCAGCAGCTTTATGTCAGAACAGGGGGCACTTGCCATATATTTT. This chain links TRBV7-2 with TRBJ1-3; TRBD1 agrees at 9 bases. CDR3 size: 16 residues. From germline, CDR1 is SGHTA and CDR2 FQGNSA. V lost 3 bases and J lost 11; bases outside the gene matches: 14.

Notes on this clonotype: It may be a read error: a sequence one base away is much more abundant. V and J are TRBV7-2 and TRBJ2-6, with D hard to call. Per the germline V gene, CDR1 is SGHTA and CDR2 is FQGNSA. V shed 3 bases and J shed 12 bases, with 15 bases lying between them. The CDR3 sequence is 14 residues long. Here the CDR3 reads CASSLGGSSIVLTF. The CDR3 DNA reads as TGTGCCAGCAGCTTGGGCGGATCTTCAATCGTCCTGACTTTC.

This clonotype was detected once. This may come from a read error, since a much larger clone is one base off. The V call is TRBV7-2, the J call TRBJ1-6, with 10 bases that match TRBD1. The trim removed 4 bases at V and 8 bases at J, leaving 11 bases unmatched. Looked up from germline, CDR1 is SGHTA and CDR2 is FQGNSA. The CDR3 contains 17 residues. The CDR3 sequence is CASSSGRGQGPYSPLHF. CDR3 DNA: TGTGCCAGCAGCTCAGGAAGGGGACAGGGGCCCTATTCACCCCTCCACTTT.

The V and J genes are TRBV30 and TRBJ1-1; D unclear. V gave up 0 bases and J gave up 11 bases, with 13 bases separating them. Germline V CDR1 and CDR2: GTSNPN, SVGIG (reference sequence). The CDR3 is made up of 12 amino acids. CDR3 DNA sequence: TGTGCCTGGAGTGTACTCGAGGGTACGGCTTTCTTT. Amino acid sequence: CAWSVLEGTAFF.

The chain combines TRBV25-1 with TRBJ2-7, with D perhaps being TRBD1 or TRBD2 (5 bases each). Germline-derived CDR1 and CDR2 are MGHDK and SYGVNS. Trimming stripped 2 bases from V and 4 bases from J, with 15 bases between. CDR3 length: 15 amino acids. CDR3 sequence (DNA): TGTGCCAGCAGTGAAACGAGGGACGGCTCTTACGAGCAGTACTTC. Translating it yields CASSETRDGSYEQYF.